Below are 10 T cell receptor beta chains sequenced from a single sample in a study of neoadjuvant anti-PD-1 for oral cavity cancer. TCRdb keeps only in-frame clones here, not all; method: immunoSEQ multiplex PCR. The sample includes 15,000 to 20,000 clones, around 74% seen only once; the top ten take 2.6%. The material was PBMCs, obtained before nivolumab (anti-PD-1) treatment. These receptors were taken from a person aged 40-85 years with oral cavity squamous cell carcinoma.

The chain couples TRBV29-1 to TRBJ2-3, with D maybe TRBD2 (6 bases). The ends were cut back, 3 bases at V and 8 bases at J, with 12 bases in the middle. The CDR3 length is 12 residues. CDR1 is SQVTM and CDR2 is ANQGSEA in the germline V gene. The CDR3 coding sequence is TGCAGCGTTGACCGGGACTGGGGTACGCAGTATTTT. Its translation: CSVDRDWGTQYF.

With respect to this clone: Other DNA sequences in the sample encode the same CDR3. The CDR3 region has the DNA TGTGCCTGGAGTGTACTAGACACTGAAGCTTTCTTT. Amino acid sequence: CAWSVLDTEAFF. The chain is built from TRBV30 and TRBJ1-1; D not resolved. The length of the CDR3 is 12 residues. Germline CDR1 and CDR2: GTSNPN and SVGIG (reference sequence). The V and J ends lost 0 bases and 3 bases respectively, with 5 bases between them.

J is TRBJ2-7 and V is TRBV27; TRBD2 matches at 12 bases. This CDR3 is 17 amino acids long. CDR1 is MNHEY and CDR2 is SMNVEV in the germline V gene (reference sequence). The J segment lost 9 bases and the V segment lost 3 bases, leaving 15 bases of the junction unmatched. The CDR3 DNA reads TGTGCCAGCAGTTTCCGAGGACTAGCGGGGTTACAATCGGGGCAGTACTTC. Protein: CASSFRGLAGLQSGQYF.

This chain connects TRBV30 to TRBJ2-3, with D unresolved. The CDR3 totals 12 residues. Germline loops: CDR1 GTSNPN, CDR2 SVGIG (reference sequence). The V end was cut by 4 bases, the J end by 3 bases, with 8 bases between. CDR3 sequence (DNA): TGTGCCTGGAAGGCGGATACAGATACGCAGTATTTT. Translating gives CAWKADTDTQYF. The variable domain in full, with the rest retrieved from reference TRBV30 and TRBJ2-3, is SQTIHQWPATLVQPVGSPLSLECTVEGTSNPNLYWYRQAAGRGLQLLFYSVGIGQISSEVPQNLSASRPQDRQFILSSKKLLLSDSGFYLCAWKADTDTQYFGPGTRLTVL.

This rearrangement joins TRBV11-3 to TRBJ2-1; no reliable D call. The germline V gene encodes CDR1 SGHNT and CDR2 YENEEA. V dropped 1 base and J dropped 4 bases, with 5 bases sitting between them. The CDR3 length is 13 residues. CDR3: CASSLGEYNEQFF. For the CDR3, the DNA is TGTGCCAGCAGCTTAGGCGAATACAATGAGCAGTTCTTC.

This CDR3 is CASSWTGLYNEQFF. The CDR3 nucleotides read TGTGCCAGCAGCTGGACAGGCTTGTACAATGAGCAGTTCTTC. The chain employs TRBV5-6 and TRBJ2-1; 7 positions match TRBD1. The germline V gene encodes CDR1 SGHDT and CDR2 YYEEEE. CDR3 length equals 14 residues. V lost 3 bases to trimming and J lost 4 bases; unmatched junction nucleotides: 4.

The table lists this clone with a few counts. This chain links TRBV27 with TRBJ1-5; TRBD1 agrees at 12 bases. This CDR3 is built from 15 residues. V lost 6 bases and J lost 11; bases outside the gene matches: 11. In germline, CDR1 is MNHEY, CDR2 SMNVEV (reference sequence). As DNA, the CDR3 is TGTGCCAGCAGCCGCGCACCGGGACAGGGGGCGGCCCAGCATTTT. Residues: CASSRAPGQGAAQHF.

The chain couples TRBV5-6 to TRBJ2-7; D gene unclear. Trimming pared 6 bases from V and 0 bases from J, leaving 19 bases between. This CDR3 is 16 amino acids long. Germline CDR1 reads SGHDT; CDR2 reads YYEEEE. CDR3 nucleotide sequence: TGTGCCAGCACCTTACGAGGACGGCTGATCTCCTACGAGCAGTACTTC. Translation gives CASTLRGRLISYEQYF.

This clone was seen only a few times. This sequence joins TRBV25-1 and TRBJ2-3; the D is unclear. Looked up from germline, CDR1 is MGHDK and CDR2 is SYGVNS. V lost 5 bases, J lost 0 bases, and 9 bases lay in between. This CDR3 has 14 amino acids. The CDR3 coding sequence is TGTGCCAGCAGTTTCTCGCGGAGCACAGATACGCAGTATTTT. It is translated as CASSFSRSTDTQYF.

V gene TRBV5-8 combines with J gene TRBJ1-1; a weak D match, TRBD1 (6 bases). V gave up 2 bases and J gave up 4 bases, with 12 bases separating them. The CDR3 has 14 amino acids. Germline V CDR1 and CDR2: SGHTS, YDEGEE. The CDR3 nucleotides are TGTGCCAGCAGCTTACAGGGTTCGAGCACTGAAGCTTTCTTT. Its protein product is CASSLQGSSTEAFF.